What follows are 3 T cell receptor beta chains derived from one specimen sequenced in a study of early T cells in non-severe SARS-CoV-2 infection. In TCRdb, the 5' RACE reads were re-called with MiXCR into one record per CDR3 protein. Seen here are around 88,000 distinct CDR3 sequences, roughly an eighth observed once, and the top ten hold more than 6.5%. The sequencing input was whole blood. All receptors come from an adult who was a healthcare worker with PCR-confirmed SARS-CoV-2 infection or an uninfected control (not recorded which).

The genes are TRBV28 and TRBJ2-7; 7 bases align to TRBD1. With 6 bases clipped from V and 3 bases from J, the junction kept 11 bases outside the gene matches. The germline CDR1 and CDR2 sequences are MDHEN and SYDVKM. The CDR3 sequence is 15 residues long. The CDR3 here is CASSPSRDRGYEQYF. DNA of the CDR3: TGTGCCAGCAGCCCATCCCGGGACAGAGGCTACGAGCAGTACTTC.

The chain employs TRBV20-1 and TRBJ2-3; no clear D gene. The CDR3 has 11 residues. Germline lookup yields CDR1 DFQATT and CDR2 SNEGSKA (reference sequence). The germline V and J ends were trimmed by 5 bases and 6 bases, with 9 bases remaining between them. The CDR3 DNA reads as TGCAGTGCTCTAACACAGGATACGCAGTATTTT. This codes for CSALTQDTQYF.

This clonotype was counted at least ten times. The chain carries TRBV28 and TRBJ2-2, with D uncertain. CDR1 and CDR2 from the germline V gene are MDHEN and SYDVKM. Trimming removed 3 bases from V and 7 bases from J, with 18 bases in between. The CDR3 has 16 amino acids. In nucleotides, the CDR3 is TGTGCCAGCAGTTTTCTCCAGCGAGTAGGTGTCGGGGAGCTGTTTTTT. Translated, it gives CASSFLQRVGVGELFF.